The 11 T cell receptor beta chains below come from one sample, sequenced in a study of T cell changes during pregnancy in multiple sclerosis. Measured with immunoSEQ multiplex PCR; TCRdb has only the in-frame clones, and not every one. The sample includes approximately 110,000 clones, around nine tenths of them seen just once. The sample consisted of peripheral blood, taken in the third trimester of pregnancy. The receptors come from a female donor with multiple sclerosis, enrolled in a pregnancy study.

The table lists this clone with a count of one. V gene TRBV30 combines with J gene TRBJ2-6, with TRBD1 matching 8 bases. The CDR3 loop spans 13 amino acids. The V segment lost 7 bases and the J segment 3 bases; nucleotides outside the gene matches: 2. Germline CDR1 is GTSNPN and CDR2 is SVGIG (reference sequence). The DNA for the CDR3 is TGTGCCTTGGACAGGGATGGGGCCAACGTCCTGACTTTC. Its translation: CALDRDGANVLTF.

Here the CDR3 DNA reads TGTGCCAGCAGCTTAACGGGGCCAGCGGGGGTTGTAGAGCAGTTCTTC. Residues: CASSLTGPAGVVEQFF. The chain uses TRBV7-3 and TRBJ2-1; 8 nucleotides align to TRBD2. The J segment lost 10 bases and the V segment lost 0 bases, leaving 11 bases of the junction unmatched. The CDR3 is 16 amino acids. Per the germline V gene, CDR1 is SGHTA and CDR2 is FQGTGA.

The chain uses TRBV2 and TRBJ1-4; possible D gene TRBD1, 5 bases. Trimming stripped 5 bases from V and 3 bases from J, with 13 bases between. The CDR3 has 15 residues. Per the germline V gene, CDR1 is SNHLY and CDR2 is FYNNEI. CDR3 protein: CASSPQGGANEKLFF. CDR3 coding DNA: TGTGCCAGCAGTCCTCAGGGAGGTGCTAATGAAAAACTGTTTTTT. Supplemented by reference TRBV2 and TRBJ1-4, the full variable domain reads EPEVTQTPSHQVTQMGQEVILRCVPISNHLYFYWYRQILGQKVEFLVSFYNNEISEKSEIFDDQFSVERPDGSNFTLKIRSTKLEDSAMYFCASSPQGGANEKLFFGSGTQLSVL.

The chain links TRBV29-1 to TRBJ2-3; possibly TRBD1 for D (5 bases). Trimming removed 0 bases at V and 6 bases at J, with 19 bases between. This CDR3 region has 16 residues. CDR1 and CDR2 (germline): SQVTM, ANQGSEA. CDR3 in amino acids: CSVEESFRVNRDTQYF. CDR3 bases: TGCAGCGTTGAAGAAAGTTTCAGGGTGAATAGGGATACGCAGTATTTT.

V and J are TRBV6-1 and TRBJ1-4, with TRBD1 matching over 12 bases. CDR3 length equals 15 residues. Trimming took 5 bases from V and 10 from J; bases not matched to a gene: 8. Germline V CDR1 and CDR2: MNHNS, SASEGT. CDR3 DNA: TGTGCCAGCAGTCCCCCCGGGACAGGGGGCCCAAAACTGTTTTTT. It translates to CASSPPGTGGPKLFF.

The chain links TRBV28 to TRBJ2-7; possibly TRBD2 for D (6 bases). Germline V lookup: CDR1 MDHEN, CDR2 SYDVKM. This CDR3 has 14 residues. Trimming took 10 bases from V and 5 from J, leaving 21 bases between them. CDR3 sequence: CANLIPGPGDEQYF. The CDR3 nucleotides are TGTGCCAACCTAATTCCGGGCCCGGGGGACGAGCAGTACTTC.

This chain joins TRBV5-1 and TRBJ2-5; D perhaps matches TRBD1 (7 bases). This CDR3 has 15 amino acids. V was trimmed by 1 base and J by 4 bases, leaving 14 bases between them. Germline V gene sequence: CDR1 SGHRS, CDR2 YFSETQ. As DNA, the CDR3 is TGCGCCAGCAGCTTGCGACAGGGAGGAGGAGAGACCCAGTACTTC. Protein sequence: CASSLRQGGGETQYF.

CDR3 sequence (DNA): TGTGCCAGCAGCTTAGCTAGCGGGGGGGTCTACAATGAGCAGTTCTTC. Translating it yields CASSLASGGVYNEQFF. This chain uses TRBV7-9 with TRBJ2-1, with TRBD2 matching 11 bases. CDR3 size: 16 residues. CDR1 is SEHNR and CDR2 is FQNEAQ in the germline V gene (reference sequence). Trimming took 0 bases from V and 3 from J; bases not matched to a gene: 1.

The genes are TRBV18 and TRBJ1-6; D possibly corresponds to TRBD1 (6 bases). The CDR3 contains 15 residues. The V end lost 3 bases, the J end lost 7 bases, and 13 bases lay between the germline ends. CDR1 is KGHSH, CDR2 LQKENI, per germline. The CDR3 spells CASSPLQGPNSPLHF. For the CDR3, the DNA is TGTGCCAGCTCACCGCTACAGGGCCCCAATTCACCCCTCCACTTT.

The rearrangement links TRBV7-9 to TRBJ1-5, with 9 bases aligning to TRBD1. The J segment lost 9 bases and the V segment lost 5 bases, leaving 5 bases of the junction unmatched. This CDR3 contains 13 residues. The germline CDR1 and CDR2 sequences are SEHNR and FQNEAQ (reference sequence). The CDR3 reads CASSTGQGWPQHF. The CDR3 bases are TGTGCCAGCAGCACGGGACAGGGATGGCCCCAGCATTTT. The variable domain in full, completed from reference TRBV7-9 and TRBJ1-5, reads DTGVSQNPRHKITKRGQNVTFRCDPISEHNRLYWYRQTLGQGPEFLTYFQNEAQLEKSRLLSDRFSAERPKGSFSTLEIQRTEQGDSAMYLCASSTGQGWPQHFGDGTRLSIL.

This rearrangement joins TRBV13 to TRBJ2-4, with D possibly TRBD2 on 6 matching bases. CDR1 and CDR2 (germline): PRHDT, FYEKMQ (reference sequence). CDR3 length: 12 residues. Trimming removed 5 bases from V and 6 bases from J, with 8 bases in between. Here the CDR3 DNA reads TGTGCCAGCAGCCCCGGGGGAAACATTCAGTACTTC. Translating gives CASSPGGNIQYF.